One TCR beta chain is described in this entry. The data were obtained in a study of OX40 agonist ivuxolimab in advanced cancers. Study-wide background: Enrolled patients in dose escalation had cancers that were hepatocellular carcinoma, melanoma, renal cell or head and neck cancer. Averaging about 60 years in age, with a range of about 23 to 90, the cohort was approximately 84% male.

Assay: immunoSEQ multiplex PCR; the TCRdb copy retains only in-frame clones and omits some. The sample yields about 53,000 clones, approximately 90% seen once. The ends were cut back, 0 bases at V and 2 bases at J, with 6 bases in the middle. This CDR3 spans 13 amino acids. Germline V gene sequence: CDR1 SGHTS, CDR2 YDEGEE. The specimen comprised CD4+ or CD8+ T cells sorted from blood, sampled in a trial of the OX40 agonist ivuxolimab. The rearrangement links TRBV5-8 to TRBJ2-7, with D uncertain. The TCR sequence derives from an adult with an advanced solid tumor such as melanoma, head and neck, liver or kidney cancer. CDR3 amino acids: CASSLVSAYEQYF. In nucleotides, the CDR3 is TGTGCCAGCAGCTTGGTATCGGCCTACGAGCAGTACTTC.